Sequencing of this TCR beta chain was carried out in a study of Graves' ophthalmopathy and Graves' hyperthyroidism. Germline CDR1 and CDR2: MNHNS and SASEGT. The CDR3 covers 16 residues. V gave up 4 bases and J gave up 5 bases; unmatched junction bases: 7. At least ten counts were recorded for this clonotype. Amplification from RNA transcripts yielded the TCR beta CDR3 regions. After a first-round RT-PCR with HTBI primers, a second-round multiplex PCR was run. One entry per CDR3 protein, called by TCRdb with MiXCR from the multiplex PCR reads. The data hold a few hundred thousand distinct CDR3 sequences, with under 20% observed a single time.

This sequence was found in an adult man with Graves' ophthalmopathy. What was sequenced was peripheral blood. This chain links TRBV6-1 with TRBJ2-2; 10 nucleotides line up with TRBD2. In nucleotides, the CDR3 is TGTGCCAGCAGTGTTCTAGCGGGAGCCTCTACCGGGGAGCTGTTTTTT. Its translation is CASSVLAGASTGELFF.